The sample holds a few counts of the clone carrying this TCR beta chain. These data belong to a study of human T cells and chemical hapten exposure. TCRdb itself ran the RACE reads through MiXCR, one entry per CDR3 protein. The sample has some 180,000 distinct CDR3 sequences; approximately 20% are singletons. This CDR3 comprises 15 residues. CDR1 DFQATT and CDR2 SNEGSKA come from the germline V gene (reference sequence). V dropped 3 bases and J dropped 6; count of bases not matched to a gene: 9. Noted time point: patch test 1, 2 weeks after DPC sensitization. Treatment defined: therapeutic diphenylcyclopropenone sensitization with weekly scalp DPC.

The material was whole blood, obtained in connection with sensitization to the hapten diphenylcyclopropenone (DPC). The source is a woman aged 45-65 years with alopecia areata. Some clones in this sample may be carry-over from other donors' samples. V gene TRBV20-1 combines with J gene TRBJ2-1, with 9 bases identical to TRBD2. CDR3: CSARGASGKINEQFF. The DNA for the CDR3 is TGCAGTGCTAGGGGGGCTAGCGGGAAGATCAATGAGCAGTTCTTC.